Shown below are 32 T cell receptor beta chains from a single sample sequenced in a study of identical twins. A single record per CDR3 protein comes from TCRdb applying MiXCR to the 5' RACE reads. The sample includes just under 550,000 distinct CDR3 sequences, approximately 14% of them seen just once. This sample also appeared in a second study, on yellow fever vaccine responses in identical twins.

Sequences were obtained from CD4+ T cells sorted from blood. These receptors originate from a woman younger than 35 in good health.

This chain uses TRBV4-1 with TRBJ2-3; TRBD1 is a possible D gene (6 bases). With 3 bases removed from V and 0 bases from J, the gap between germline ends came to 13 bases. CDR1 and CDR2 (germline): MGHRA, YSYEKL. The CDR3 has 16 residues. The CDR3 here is CASSQNRASSTDTQYF. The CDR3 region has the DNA TGCGCCAGCAGCCAGAACAGGGCTAGTAGCACAGATACGCAGTATTTT.

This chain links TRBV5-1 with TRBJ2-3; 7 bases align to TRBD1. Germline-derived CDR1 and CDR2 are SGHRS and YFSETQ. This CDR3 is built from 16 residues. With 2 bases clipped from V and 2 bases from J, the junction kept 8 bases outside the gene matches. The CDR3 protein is CASSFGQAAFTDTQYF. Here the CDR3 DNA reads TGCGCCAGCAGCTTCGGACAGGCTGCTTTCACAGATACGCAGTATTTT. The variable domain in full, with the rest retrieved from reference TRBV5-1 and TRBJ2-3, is KAGVTQTPRYLIKTRGQQVTLSCSPISGHRSVSWYQQTPGQGLQFLFEYFSETQRNKGNFPGRFSGRQFSNSRSEMNVSTLELGDSALYLCASSFGQAAFTDTQYFGPGTRLTVL.

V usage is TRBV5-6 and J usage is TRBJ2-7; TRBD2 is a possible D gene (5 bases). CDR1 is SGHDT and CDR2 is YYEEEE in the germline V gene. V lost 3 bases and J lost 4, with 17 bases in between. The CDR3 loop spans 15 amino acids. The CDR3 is CASSYPGGSLYEQYF. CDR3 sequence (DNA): TGTGCCAGCAGCTACCCTGGTGGGAGTCTGTACGAGCAGTACTTC.

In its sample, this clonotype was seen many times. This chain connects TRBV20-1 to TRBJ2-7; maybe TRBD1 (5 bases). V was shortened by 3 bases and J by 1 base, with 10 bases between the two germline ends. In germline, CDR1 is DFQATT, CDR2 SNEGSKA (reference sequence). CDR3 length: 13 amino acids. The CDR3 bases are TGCAGTGCTAGTGGCAGGGCGTCCTACGAGCAGTACTTC. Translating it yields CSASGRASYEQYF.

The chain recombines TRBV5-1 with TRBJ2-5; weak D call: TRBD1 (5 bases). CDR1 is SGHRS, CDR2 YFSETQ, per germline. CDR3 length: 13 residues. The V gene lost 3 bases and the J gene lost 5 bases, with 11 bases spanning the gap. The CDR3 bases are TGCGCCAGCAGCTCCATGGCAGGGGAGACCCAGTACTTC. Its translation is CASSSMAGETQYF.

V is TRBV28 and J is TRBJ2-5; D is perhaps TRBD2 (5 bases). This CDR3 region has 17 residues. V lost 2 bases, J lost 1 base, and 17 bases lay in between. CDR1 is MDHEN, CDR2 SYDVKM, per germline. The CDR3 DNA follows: TGTGCCAGCAGTTTACGAGTGAAGGGAGTCCTCCAAGAGACCCAGTACTTC. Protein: CASSLRVKGVLQETQYF.

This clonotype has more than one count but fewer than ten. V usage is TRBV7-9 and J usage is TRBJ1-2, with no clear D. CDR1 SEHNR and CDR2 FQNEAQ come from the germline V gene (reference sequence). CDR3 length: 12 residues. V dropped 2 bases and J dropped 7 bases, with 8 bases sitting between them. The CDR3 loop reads CASSLWQAGYTF. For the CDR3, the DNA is TGTGCCAGCAGCTTATGGCAGGCTGGCTACACCTTC. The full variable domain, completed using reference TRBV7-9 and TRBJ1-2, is DTGVSQNPRHKITKRGQNVTFRCDPISEHNRLYWYRQTLGQGPEFLTYFQNEAQLEKSRLLSDRFSAERPKGSFSTLEIQRTEQGDSAMYLCASSLWQAGYTFGSGTRLTVV.

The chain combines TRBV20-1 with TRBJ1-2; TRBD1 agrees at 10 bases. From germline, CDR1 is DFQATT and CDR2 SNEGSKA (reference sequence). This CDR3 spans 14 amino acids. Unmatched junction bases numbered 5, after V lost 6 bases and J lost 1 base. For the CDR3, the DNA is TGCAGTGCAACCGGGACAGGGGTTAACTATGGCTACACCTTC. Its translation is CSATGTGVNYGYTF.

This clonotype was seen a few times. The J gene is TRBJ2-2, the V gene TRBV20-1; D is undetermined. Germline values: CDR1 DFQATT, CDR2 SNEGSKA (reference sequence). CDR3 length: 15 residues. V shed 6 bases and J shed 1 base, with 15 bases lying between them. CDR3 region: CSATRVGGNTGELFF. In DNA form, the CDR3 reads TGCAGTGCGACGAGAGTAGGTGGGAACACCGGGGAGCTGTTTTTT.

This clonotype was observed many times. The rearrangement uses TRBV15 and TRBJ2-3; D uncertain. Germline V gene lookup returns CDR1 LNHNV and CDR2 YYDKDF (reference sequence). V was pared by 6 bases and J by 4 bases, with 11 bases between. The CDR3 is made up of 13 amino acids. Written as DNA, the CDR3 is TGTGCCACCAGTGCCGATCTGGCAGATACGCAGTATTTT. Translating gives CATSADLADTQYF.

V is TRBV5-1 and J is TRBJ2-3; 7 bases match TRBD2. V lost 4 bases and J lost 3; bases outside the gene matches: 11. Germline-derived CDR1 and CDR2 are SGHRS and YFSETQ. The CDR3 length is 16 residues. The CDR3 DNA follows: TGCGCCAGCAGCCCATTCGCGGGAGATCGAACAGATACGCAGTATTTT. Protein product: CASSPFAGDRTDTQYF.

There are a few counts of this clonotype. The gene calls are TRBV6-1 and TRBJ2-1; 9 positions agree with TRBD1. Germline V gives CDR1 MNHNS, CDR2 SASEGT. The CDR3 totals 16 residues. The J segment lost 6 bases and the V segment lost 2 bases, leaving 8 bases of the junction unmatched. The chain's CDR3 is CASSEYKTGGLNEQFF. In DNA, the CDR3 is TGTGCCAGCAGTGAATACAAGACAGGGGGACTCAATGAGCAGTTCTTC.

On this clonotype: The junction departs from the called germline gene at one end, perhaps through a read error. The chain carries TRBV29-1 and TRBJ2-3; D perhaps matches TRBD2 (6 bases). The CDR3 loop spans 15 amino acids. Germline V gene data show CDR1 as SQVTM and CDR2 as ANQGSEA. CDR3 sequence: CCVEAREYGTDTQYF. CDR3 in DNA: TGCTGCGTTGAAGCCCGGGAGTATGGCACAGATACGCAGTATTTT.

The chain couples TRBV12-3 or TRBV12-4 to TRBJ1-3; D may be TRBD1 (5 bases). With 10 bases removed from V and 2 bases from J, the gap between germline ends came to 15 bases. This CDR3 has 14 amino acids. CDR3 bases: TGTGCCACCCGACCGGGGACCGCTGGAAACACCATATATTTT. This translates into CATRPGTAGNTIYF.

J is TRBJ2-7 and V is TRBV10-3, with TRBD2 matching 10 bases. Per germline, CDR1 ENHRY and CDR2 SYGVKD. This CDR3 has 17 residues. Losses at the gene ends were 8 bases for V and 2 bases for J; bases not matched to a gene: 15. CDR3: CAIRNQIAGGQAYEQYF. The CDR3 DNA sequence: TGTGCCATCCGCAACCAGATAGCGGGAGGTCAAGCCTACGAGCAGTACTTC.

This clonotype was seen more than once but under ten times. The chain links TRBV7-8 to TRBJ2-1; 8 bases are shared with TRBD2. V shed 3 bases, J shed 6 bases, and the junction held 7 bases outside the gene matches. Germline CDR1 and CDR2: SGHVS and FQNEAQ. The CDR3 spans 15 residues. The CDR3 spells CASSFQGTRINEQFF. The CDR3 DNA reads TGTGCCAGCAGCTTCCAGGGGACTAGAATCAATGAGCAGTTCTTC.

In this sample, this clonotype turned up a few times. This chain's CDR3 is CASSYSEEAFF. The CDR3, as DNA: TGTGCCAGCAGTTACTCGGAAGAAGCTTTCTTT. V and J are TRBV6-6 and TRBJ1-1; D ambiguous. V was shortened by 0 bases and J by 8 bases, with 4 bases between the two germline ends. This CDR3 has 11 residues. CDR1 is MNHNY and CDR2 is SVGAGI in the germline V gene (reference sequence).

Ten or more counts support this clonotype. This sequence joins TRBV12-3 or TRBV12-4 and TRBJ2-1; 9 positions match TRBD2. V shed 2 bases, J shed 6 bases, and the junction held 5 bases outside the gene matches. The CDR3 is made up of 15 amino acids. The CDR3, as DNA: TGTGCCAGCAGTTTACTAGCGGGGAGGGGCAATGAGCAGTTCTTC. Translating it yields CASSLLAGRGNEQFF.

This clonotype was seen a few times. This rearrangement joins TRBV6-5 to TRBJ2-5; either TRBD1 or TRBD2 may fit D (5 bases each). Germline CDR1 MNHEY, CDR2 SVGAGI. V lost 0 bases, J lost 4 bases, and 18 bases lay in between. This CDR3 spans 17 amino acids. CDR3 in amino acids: CASSYSSSGTFGETQYF. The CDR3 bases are TGTGCCAGCAGTTACTCCTCTTCCGGGACCTTTGGAGAGACCCAGTACTTC.

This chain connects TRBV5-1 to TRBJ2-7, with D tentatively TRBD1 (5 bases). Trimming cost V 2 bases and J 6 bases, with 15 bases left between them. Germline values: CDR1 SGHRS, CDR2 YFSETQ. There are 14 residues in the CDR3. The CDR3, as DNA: TGCGCCAGCAGCTTAGCAGGGTCGGCCCTCGAGCAGTACTTC. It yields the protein CASSLAGSALEQYF.

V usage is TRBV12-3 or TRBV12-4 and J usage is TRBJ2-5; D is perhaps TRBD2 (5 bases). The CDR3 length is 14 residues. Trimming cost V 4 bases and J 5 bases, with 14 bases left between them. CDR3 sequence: CASSSTEGRETQYF. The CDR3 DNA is TGTGCCAGCAGTTCCACAGAGGGCCGGGAGACCCAGTACTTC.

The CDR3, as DNA: TGTGCCAGCAGTTCCCGTCTTCAGGGGGCTAATGAAAAACTGTTTTTT. It is translated as CASSSRLQGANEKLFF. The V call is TRBV28, the J call TRBJ1-4, with TRBD1 matching 7 bases. The CDR3 sequence is 16 residues long. The germline gives CDR1 MDHEN, CDR2 SYDVKM. With V trimmed by 4 bases and J by 3 bases, 8 bases remained unmatched.

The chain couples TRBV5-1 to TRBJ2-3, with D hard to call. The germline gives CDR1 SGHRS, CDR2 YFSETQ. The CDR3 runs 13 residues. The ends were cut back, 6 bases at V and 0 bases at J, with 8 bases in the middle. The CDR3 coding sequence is TGCGCCAGCAAGGATGCTAGCACAGATACGCAGTATTTT. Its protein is CASKDASTDTQYF.

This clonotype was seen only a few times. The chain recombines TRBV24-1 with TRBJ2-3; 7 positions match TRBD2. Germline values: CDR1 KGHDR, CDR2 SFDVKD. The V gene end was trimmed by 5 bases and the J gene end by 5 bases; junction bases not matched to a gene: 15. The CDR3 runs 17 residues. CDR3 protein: CATSASPGSTGGDTQYF. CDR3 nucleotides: TGTGCCACCAGTGCCTCTCCGGGTTCTACGGGGGGAGATACGCAGTATTTT.

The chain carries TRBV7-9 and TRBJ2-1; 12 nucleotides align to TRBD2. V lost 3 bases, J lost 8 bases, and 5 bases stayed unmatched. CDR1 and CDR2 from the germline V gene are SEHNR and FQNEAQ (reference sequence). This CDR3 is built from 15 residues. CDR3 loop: CASSFMTSGGYEQFF. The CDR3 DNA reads TGTGCCAGCAGCTTTATGACTAGCGGGGGCTATGAGCAGTTCTTC. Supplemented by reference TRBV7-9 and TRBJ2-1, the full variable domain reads DTGVSQNPRHKITKRGQNVTFRCDPISEHNRLYWYRQTLGQGPEFLTYFQNEAQLEKSRLLSDRFSAERPKGSFSTLEIQRTEQGDSAMYLCASSFMTSGGYEQFFGPGTRLTVL.

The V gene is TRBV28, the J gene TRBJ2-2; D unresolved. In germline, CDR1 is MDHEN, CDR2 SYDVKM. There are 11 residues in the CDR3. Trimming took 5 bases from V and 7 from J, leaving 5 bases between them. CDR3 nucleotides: TGTGCCAGCAGTACGTTCGGGGAGCTGTTTTTT. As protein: CASSTFGELFF.

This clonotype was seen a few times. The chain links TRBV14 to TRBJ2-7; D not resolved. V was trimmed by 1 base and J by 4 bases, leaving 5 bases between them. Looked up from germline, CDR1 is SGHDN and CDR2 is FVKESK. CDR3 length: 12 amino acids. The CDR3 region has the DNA TGTGCCAGCAGCCAAGCGGTATACGAGCAGTACTTC. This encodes CASSQAVYEQYF.

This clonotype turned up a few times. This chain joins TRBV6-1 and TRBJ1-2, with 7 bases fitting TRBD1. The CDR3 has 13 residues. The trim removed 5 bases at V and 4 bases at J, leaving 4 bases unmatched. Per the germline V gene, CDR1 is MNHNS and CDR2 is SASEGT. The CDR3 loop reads CASSTGQIYGYTF. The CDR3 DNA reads TGTGCCAGCAGTACGGGACAGATCTATGGCTACACCTTC.

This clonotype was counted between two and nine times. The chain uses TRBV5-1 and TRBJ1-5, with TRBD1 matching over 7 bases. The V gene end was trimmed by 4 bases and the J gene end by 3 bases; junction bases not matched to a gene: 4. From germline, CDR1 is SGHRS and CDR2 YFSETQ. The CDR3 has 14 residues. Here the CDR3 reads CASSVTGINQPQHF. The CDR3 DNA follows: TGCGCCAGCAGCGTGACAGGGATCAATCAGCCCCAGCATTTT.

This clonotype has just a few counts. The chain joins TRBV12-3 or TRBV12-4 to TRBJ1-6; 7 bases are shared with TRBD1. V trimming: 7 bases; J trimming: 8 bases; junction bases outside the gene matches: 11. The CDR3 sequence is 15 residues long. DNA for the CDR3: TGTGCCAGCACTCTGGACAGGAGGTCTTATTCACCCCTCCACTTT. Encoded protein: CASTLDRRSYSPLHF.

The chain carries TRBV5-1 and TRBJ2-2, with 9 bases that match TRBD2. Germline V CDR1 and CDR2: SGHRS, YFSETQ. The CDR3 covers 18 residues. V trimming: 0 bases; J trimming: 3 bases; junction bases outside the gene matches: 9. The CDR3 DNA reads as TGCGCCAGCAGCTTGGGGGGCGCGGGAGGGCCGGACACCGGGGAGCTGTTTTTT. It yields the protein CASSLGGAGGPDTGELFF.

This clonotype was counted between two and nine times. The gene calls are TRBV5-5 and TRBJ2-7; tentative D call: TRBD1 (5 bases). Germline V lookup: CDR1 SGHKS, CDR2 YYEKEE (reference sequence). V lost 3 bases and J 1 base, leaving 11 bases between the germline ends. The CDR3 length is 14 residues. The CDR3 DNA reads TGTGCCAGCAGCTCTGACAGAAGGTCCTACGAGCAGTACTTC. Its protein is CASSSDRRSYEQYF. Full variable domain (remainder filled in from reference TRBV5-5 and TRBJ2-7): DAGVTQSPTHLIKTRGQQVTLRCSPISGHKSVSWYQQVLGQGPQFIFQYYEKEERGRGNFPDRFSARQFPNYSSELNVNALLLGDSALYLCASSSDRRSYEQYFGPGTRLTVT.